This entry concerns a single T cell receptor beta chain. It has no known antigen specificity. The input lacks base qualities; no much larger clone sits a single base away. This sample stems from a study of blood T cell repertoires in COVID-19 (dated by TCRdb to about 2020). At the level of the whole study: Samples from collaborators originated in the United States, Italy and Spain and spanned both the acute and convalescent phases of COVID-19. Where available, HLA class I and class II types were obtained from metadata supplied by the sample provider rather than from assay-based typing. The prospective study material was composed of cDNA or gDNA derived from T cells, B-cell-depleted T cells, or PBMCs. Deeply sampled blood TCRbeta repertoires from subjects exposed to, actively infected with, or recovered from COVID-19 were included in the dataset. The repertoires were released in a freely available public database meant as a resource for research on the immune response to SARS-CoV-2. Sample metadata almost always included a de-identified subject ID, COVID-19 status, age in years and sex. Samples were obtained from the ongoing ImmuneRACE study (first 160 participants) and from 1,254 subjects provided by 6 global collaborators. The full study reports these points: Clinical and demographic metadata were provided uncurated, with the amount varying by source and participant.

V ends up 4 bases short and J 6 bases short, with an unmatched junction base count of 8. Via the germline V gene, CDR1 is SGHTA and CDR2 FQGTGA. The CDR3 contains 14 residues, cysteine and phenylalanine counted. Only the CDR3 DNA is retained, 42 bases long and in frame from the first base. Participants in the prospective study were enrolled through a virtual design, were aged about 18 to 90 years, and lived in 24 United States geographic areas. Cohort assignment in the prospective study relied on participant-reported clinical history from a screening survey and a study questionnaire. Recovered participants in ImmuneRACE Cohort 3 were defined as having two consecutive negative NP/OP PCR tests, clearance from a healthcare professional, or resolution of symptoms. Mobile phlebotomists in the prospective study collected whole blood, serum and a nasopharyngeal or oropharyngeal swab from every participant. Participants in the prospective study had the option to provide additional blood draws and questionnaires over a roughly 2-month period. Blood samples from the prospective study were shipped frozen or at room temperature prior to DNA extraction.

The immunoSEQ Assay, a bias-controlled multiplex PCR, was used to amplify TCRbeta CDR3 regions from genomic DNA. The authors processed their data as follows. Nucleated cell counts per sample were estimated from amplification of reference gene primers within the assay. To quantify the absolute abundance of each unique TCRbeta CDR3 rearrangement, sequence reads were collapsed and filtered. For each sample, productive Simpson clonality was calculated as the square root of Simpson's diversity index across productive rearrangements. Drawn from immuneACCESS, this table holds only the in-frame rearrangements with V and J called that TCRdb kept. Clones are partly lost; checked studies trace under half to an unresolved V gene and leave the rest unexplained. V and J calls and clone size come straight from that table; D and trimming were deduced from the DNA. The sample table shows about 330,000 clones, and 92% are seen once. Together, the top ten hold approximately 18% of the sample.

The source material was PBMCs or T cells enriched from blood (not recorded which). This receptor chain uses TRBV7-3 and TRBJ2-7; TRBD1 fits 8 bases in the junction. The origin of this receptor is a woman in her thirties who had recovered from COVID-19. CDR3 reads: CASSSGTGWSEQYF. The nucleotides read TGTGCCAGCAGCTCGGGGACAGGTTGGTCCGAGCAGTACTTC.